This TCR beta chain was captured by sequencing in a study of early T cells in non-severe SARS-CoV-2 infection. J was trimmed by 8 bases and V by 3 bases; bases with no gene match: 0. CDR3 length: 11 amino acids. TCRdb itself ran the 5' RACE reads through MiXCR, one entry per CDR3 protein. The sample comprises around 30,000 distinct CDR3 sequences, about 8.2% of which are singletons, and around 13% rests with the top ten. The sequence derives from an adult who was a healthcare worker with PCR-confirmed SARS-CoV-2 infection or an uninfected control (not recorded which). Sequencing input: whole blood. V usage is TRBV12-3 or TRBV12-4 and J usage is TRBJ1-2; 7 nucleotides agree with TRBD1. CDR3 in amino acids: CASSLTGGYTF. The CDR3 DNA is TGTGCCAGCAGTTTGACAGGGGGCTACACCTTC.